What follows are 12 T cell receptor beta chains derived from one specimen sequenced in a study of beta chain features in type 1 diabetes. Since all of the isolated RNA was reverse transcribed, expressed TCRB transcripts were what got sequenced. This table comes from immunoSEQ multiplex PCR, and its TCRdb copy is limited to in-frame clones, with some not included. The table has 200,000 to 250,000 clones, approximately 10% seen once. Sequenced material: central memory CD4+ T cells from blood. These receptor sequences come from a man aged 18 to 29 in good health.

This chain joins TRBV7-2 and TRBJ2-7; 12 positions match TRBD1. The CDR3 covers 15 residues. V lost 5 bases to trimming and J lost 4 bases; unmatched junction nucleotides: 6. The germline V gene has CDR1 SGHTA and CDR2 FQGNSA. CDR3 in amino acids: CASSRGQGAGYEQYF. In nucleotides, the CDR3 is TGTGCCAGCAGCAGGGGACAGGGGGCTGGTTACGAGCAGTACTTC.

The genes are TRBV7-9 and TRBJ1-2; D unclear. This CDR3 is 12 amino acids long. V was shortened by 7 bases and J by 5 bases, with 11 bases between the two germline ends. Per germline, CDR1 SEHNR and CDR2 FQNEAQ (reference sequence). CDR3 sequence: CASTLALYGYTF. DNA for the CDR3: TGTGCCAGCACTCTCGCCCTTTATGGCTACACCTTC.

The CDR3 DNA sequence: TGTGCCAGCTCCGTCCCACTAACTAGTTCGGAGACCCAGTACTTC. Its translation is CASSVPLTSSETQYF. The rearrangement links TRBV18 to TRBJ2-5, with D perhaps matching TRBD2 (5 bases). The CDR3 contains 15 residues. V was cut by 6 bases and J by 5 bases, with 19 bases left in between. The germline V gene has CDR1 KGHSH and CDR2 LQKENI.

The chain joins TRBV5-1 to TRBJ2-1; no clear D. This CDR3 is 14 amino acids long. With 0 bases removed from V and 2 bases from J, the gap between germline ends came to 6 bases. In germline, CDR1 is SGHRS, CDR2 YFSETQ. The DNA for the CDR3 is TGCGCCAGCAGCTTGGAGGGAACCTACAATGAGCAGTTCTTC. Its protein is CASSLEGTYNEQFF. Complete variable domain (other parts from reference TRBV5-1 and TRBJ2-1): KAGVTQTPRYLIKTRGQQVTLSCSPISGHRSVSWYQQTPGQGLQFLFEYFSETQRNKGNFPGRFSGRQFSNSRSEMNVSTLELGDSALYLCASSLEGTYNEQFFGPGTRLTVL.

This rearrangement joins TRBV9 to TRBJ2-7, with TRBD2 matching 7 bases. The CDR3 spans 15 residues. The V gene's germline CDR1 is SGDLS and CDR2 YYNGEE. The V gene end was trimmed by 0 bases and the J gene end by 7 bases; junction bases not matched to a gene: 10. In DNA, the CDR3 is TGTGCCAGCAGCGTAGCAATGGCGGGAGTGGGTGAGCAGTACTTC. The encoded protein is CASSVAMAGVGEQYF. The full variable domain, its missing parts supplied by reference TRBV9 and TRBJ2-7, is DSGVTQTPKHLITATGQRVTLRCSPRSGDLSVYWYQQSLDQGLQFLIQYYNGEERAKGNILERFSAQQFPDLHSELNLSSLELGDSALYFCASSVAMAGVGEQYFGPGTRLTVT.

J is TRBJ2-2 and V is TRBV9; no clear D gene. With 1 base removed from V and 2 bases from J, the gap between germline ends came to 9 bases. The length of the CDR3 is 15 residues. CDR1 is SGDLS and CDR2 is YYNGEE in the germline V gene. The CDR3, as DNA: TGTGCCAGCAGCGTAACACAGAAAAACACCGGGGAGCTGTTTTTT. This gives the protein CASSVTQKNTGELFF. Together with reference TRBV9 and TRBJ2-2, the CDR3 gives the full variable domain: DSGVTQTPKHLITATGQRVTLRCSPRSGDLSVYWYQQSLDQGLQFLIQYYNGEERAKGNILERFSAQQFPDLHSELNLSSLELGDSALYFCASSVTQKNTGELFFGEGSRLTVL.

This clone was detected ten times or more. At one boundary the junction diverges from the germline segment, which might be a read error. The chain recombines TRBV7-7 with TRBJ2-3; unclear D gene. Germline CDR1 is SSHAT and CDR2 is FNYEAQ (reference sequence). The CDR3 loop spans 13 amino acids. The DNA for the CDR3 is TGTGCTAGCAGCTTAGGAGAAGCAGATACGCAGTATTTT. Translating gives CASSLGEADTQYF.

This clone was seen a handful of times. CDR3: CASSYQDSNTEAFF. The CDR3 coding sequence is TGTGCCAGCAGTTATCAAGACAGTAACACTGAAGCTTTCTTT. The chain recombines TRBV6-6 with TRBJ1-1, with D maybe TRBD1 (5 bases). Germline V lookup: CDR1 MNHNY, CDR2 SVGAGI (reference sequence). V lost 3 bases, J lost 2 bases, and 10 bases lay in between. The CDR3 spans 14 residues.

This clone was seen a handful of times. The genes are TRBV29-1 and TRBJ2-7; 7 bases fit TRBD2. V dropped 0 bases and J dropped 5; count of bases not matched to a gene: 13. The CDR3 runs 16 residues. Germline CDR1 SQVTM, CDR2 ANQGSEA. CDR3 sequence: CSVEDGSGRESNEQYF. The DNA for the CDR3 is TGCAGCGTTGAAGACGGCTCGGGGCGGGAGAGTAACGAGCAGTACTTC.

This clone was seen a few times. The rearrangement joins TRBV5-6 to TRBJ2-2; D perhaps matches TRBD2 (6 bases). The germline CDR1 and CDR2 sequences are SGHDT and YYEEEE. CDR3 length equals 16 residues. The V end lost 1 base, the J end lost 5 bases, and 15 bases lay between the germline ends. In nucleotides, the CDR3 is TGTGCCAGCAGCTTGTATTACGGGAGTTGGACCGGGGAGCTGTTTTTT. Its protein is CASSLYYGSWTGELFF.

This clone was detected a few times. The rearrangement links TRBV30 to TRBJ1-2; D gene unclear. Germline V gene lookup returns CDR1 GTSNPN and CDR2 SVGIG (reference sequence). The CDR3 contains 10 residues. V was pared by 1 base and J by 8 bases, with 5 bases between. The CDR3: CAWSELGYTF. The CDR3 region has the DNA TGTGCCTGGAGTGAATTGGGCTACACCTTC.

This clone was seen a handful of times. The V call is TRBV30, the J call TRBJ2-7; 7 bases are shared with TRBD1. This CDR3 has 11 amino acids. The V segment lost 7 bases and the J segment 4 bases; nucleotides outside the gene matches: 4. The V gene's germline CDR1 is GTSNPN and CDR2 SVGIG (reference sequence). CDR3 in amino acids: CALTGMYEQYF. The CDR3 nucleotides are TGTGCCTTGACAGGGATGTACGAGCAGTACTTC.